The rows below give T cell receptor beta chains drawn from one sample of a study of blood T cell repertoires in COVID-19. The method was immunoSEQ multiplex PCR; TCRdb's version includes in-frame clones alone and lacks a portion of them. The table includes about 300,000 clones, about 90% detected once. Source material: peripheral blood. Source of these receptors: a man aged 18 to 29 with active or convalescent COVID-19. The CDR3 runs from the conserved cysteine through the conserved F or W. The D gene is left open where the match is weak. Some rows have no size entry. The others give once, few or many, or a class for an expanded clone.

j_call | clone_size | d_call | v_call | cdr3_aa | cdr3_nt
TRBJ1-1 | . | . | TRBV11-2 | CAKNRLGAEAFF | TGTGCCAAAAACCGCTTGGGCGCTGAAGCTTTCTTT
TRBJ2-2 | . | . | TRBV19 | CATGSTPSTGELFF | TGTGCCACAGGGTCCACTCCCAGCACCGGGGAGCTGTTTTTT
TRBJ1-1 | . | . | TRBV27 | CASSLYRSTEAFF | TGTGCCAGCAGTTTATATCGGTCTACTGAAGCTTTCTTT
TRBJ1-2 | once | . | TRBV19 | CASSIRTENYGYTF | TGTGCCAGTAGTATCAGGACAGAAAACTATGGCTACACCTTC
TRBJ1-6 | . | . | TRBV28 | CASSDPDTYYNSPLHF | TGTGCCAGCAGTGACCCCGACACCTACTATAATTCACCCCTCCACTTT
TRBJ1-1 | . | . | TRBV5-4 | CASSLGTAVRPLSF | TGTGCCAGCAGCTTGGGGACAGCGGTCAGACCGTTGTCCTTT
TRBJ2-3 | . | . | TRBV7-9 | CASSYTTTDTQYF | TGTGCCAGCAGCTATACTACCACAGATACGCAGTATTTT
TRBJ2-3 | . | TRBD2 | TRBV7-9 | CALYVSSGRTDTQYF | TGTGCCCTATACGTTTCTAGCGGACGCACAGATACGCAGTATTTT
TRBJ2-3 | . | . | TRBV13 | CASRRSGWGTDTQYF | TGTGCCAGCAGACGTAGCGGCTGGGGGACAGATACGCAGTATTTT
TRBJ2-1 | . | TRBD1 | TRBV7-6 | CASSLAGTGVIEQFF | TGTGCCAGCAGCCTCGCCGGGACAGGGGTTATTGAGCAGTTCTTC
TRBJ1-5 | . | . | TRBV7-2 | CASSSHTGSNQPQHF | TGTGCCAGCAGCTCGCACACGGGTAGCAATCAGCCCCAGCATTTT
TRBJ2-1 | . | TRBD2 | TRBV11-3 | CASSPGLAAYNEQFF | TGTGCCAGCAGTCCAGGACTAGCGGCGTACAATGAGCAGTTCTTC
TRBJ2-1 | . | . | TRBV29-1 | CSVTPSAGSEQFF | TGCAGCGTTACCCCATCGGCAGGGTCTGAGCAGTTCTTC
TRBJ2-5 | . | . | TRBV4-3 | CASSPLKGSGETQYF | TGCGCCAGCAGCCCATTAAAGGGGTCGGGAGAGACCCAGTACTTC
TRBJ2-3 | few | . | TRBV11-2 | CASTPRVSGTDTQYF | TGTGCCAGCACCCCCCGGGTTAGCGGCACAGATACGCAGTATTTT
TRBJ1-5 | . | . | TRBV7-8 | CASSARDTNSNQPQHF | TGTGCCAGCAGCGCCCGGGACACTAATAGCAATCAGCCCCAGCATTTT
TRBJ2-7 | . | TRBD2 | TRBV7-9 | CASGMTSRVYEQYF | TGTGCCAGCGGCATGACTAGCAGGGTATACGAGCAGTACTTC
TRBJ2-2 | once | TRBD2 | TRBV10-2 | CASRPVAGGRNAGELFF | TGCGCCAGCAGACCCGTAGCGGGGGGGCGAAACGCCGGGGAGCTGTTTTTT
TRBJ1-2 | . | TRBD1 | TRBV7-9 | CASSFPRTGEDGYTF | TGTGCCAGCAGCTTTCCCCGGACAGGGGAGGATGGCTACACCTTC
TRBJ1-5 | . | . | TRBV27 | CASSLLGAGQPQHF | TGTGCCAGCAGTTTATTGGGGGCTGGTCAGCCCCAGCATTTT
TRBJ2-4 | . | . | TRBV27 | CASSLGYGGKNIQYF | TGTGCCAGCAGTTTAGGGTACGGAGGCAAAAACATTCAGTACTTC
TRBJ2-3 | . | . | TRBV27 | CASSFSITSTDTQYF | TGTGCCAGCAGTTTCTCTATAACTAGCACAGATACGCAGTATTTT
TRBJ2-1 | few | . | TRBV15 | CATSRDPAGELFF | TGTGCCACCAGCAGAGATCCCGCAGGGGAACTGTTCTTC
TRBJ2-1 | . | TRBD2 | TRBV5-1 | CASSLASGQYNEQFF | TGCGCCAGCAGCTTGGCTAGCGGACAATACAATGAGCAGTTCTTC
TRBJ1-6 | . | . | TRBV5-1 | CASSAGRPEGYNSPLHF | TGCGCCAGCAGCGCCGGACGGCCCGAGGGATATAATTCACCCCTCCACTTT
TRBJ1-1 | . | . | TRBV5-1 | CASSVTPSNTEAFF | TGCGCCAGCAGCGTGACTCCTTCGAACACTGAAGCTTTCTTT
TRBJ2-7 | . | TRBD2 | TRBV2 | CASRETSGGLRLWEQYF | TGTGCCAGCAGAGAGACTAGCGGGGGGCTCCGTTTGTGGGAGCAGTACTTC
TRBJ1-1 | . | . | TRBV5-1 | CASSLGGGIEAFF | TGCGCCAGCAGCTTGGGGGGAGGGATTGAAGCTTTCTTT
TRBJ2-5 | . | . | TRBV5-4 | CASSLFGGQETQYF | TGTGCCAGCAGCTTGTTTGGCGGTCAAGAGACCCAGTACTTC
TRBJ2-7 | . | . | TRBV11-2 | CASSFLRRRSGEQYF | TGTGCCAGCAGCTTTCTTCGAAGGAGGTCCGGAGAGCAGTACTTC
TRBJ2-1 | . | TRBD2 | TRBV7-9 | CASSYPRASGDSYNEQFF | TGTGCCAGCAGCTACCCCCGGGCTAGCGGGGATTCCTACAATGAGCAGTTCTTC
TRBJ2-7 | . | . | TRBV6-2/TRBV6-3 | CASSRLRDTYEQYF | TGTGCCAGCAGTCGACTCCGGGACACCTACGAGCAGTACTTC
TRBJ1-2 | . | TRBD1 | TRBV10-3 | CAIRELGQGDGYTF | TGTGCCATCAGGGAGTTAGGACAGGGGGATGGCTACACCTTC
TRBJ1-1 | . | . | TRBV28 | CASSLGQGTEAFF | TGTGCCAGCAGTTTGGGTCAGGGAACTGAAGCTTTCTTT
TRBJ1-1 | . | . | TRBV21-1 | CASSPRTGGAFF | TGTGCCAGCAGCCCTCGGACAGGGGGGGCTTTCTTT
TRBJ2-2 | . | . | TRBV18 | CASSPAGAANTGELFF | TGTGCCAGCTCACCTGCAGGGGCCGCGAACACCGGGGAGCTGTTTTTT
TRBJ2-1 | . | TRBD2 | TRBV4-1 | CASSHLAGGQNEQFF | TGCGCCAGCAGCCATCTAGCGGGGGGGCAAAATGAGCAGTTCTTC
TRBJ2-7 | . | . | TRBV7-2 | CASSPAYEQYF | TGTGCCAGCAGCCCCGCCTACGAGCAGTACTTC
TRBJ2-2 | . | . | TRBV5-1 | CASSPQNTGELFF | TGCGCCAGCAGCCCACAGAACACCGGGGAGCTGTTTTTT
TRBJ2-5 | . | TRBD2 | TRBV6-5 | CASSYSFLAGRKYF | TGTGCCAGCAGTTACTCGTTCTTAGCGGGGAGGAAGTACTTC
TRBJ1-4 | . | . | TRBV10-2 | CASRPRTDSNEKLFF | TGCGCCAGCCGGCCACGGACAGACAGTAATGAAAAACTGTTTTTT
TRBJ1-1 | once | TRBD1 | TRBV28 | CASSHTRGQEAFF | TGTGCCAGCAGTCATACCAGGGGGCAGGAAGCTTTCTTT
TRBJ2-1 | . | TRBD2 | TRBV6-5 | CASSYGQLASDNEQFF | TGTGCCAGCAGTTATGGACAACTAGCGAGTGACAATGAGCAGTTCTTC
TRBJ1-1 | . | TRBD1 | TRBV5-5 | CASSPRRGQGTEAFF | TGTGCCAGCAGCCCCCGTCGGGGACAGGGCACTGAAGCTTTCTTT
TRBJ2-7 | . | TRBD2 | TRBV5-1 | CASSISTSGSGDEQYF | TGCGCCAGCAGCATTTCGACTAGCGGGAGTGGGGACGAGCAGTACTTC